This T cell receptor (beta chain) derives from a study of blood T cells in healthy people across ages. Findings and limits, study-wide: While age rose, TCR beta diversity per million T cells dropped in a roughly linear way.

In regard to this clonotype: What it binds is unknown.

Sample-barcoded 5' priming and a J-beta primer mix drove a second PCR of about 7 to 11 cycles. One entry per CDR3 protein, called by TCRdb with MiXCR from the 5' RACE reads. In the table there are around 700,000 distinct CDR3 sequences, approximately 25% of which are singletons. Trimming shortened V by 6 bases and J by 7 bases, and 7 bases separated the two germline ends. This CDR3 region has 10 residues. Germline V gene data show CDR1 as SGHRS and CDR2 as YFSETQ. These data also featured in a second study, about T cells of mothers and their children. As reported in that work: A few healthy Caucasian mothers, along with their six children, served as the donors. Sequencing returned over 8 million TCR beta CDR3 reads per mother and about 3 million per child.

This chain uses TRBV5-1 with TRBJ2-5, with D hard to call. Sequenced: blood. The sequence was collected from a boy between 10 and 17 years old in good health. The CDR3 region has the DNA TGCGCCAGCATTGGCGGGACCCAGTACTTC. It is translated as CASIGGTQYF. Complete variable domain (other parts from reference TRBV5-1 and TRBJ2-5): KAGVTQTPRYLIKTRGQQVTLSCSPISGHRSVSWYQQTPGQGLQFLFEYFSETQRNKGNFPGRFSGRQFSNSRSEMNVSTLELGDSALYLCASIGGTQYFGPGTRLLVL.